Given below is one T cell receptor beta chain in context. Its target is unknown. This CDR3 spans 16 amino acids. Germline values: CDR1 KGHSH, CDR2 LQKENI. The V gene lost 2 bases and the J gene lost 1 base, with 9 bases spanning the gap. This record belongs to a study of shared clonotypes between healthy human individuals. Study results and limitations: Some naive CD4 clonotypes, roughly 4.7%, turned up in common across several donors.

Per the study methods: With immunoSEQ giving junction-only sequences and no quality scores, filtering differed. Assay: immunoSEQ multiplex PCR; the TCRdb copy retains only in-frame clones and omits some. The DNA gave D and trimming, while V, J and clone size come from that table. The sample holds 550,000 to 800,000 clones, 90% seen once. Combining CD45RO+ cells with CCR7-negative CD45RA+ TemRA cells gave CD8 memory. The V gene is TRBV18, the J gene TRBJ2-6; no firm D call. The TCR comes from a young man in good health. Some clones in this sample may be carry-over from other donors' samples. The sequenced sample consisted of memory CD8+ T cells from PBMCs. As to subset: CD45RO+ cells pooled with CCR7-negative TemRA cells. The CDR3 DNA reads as TGTGCCAGCTCACCAGAGGCGCGGTCTGGGGCCAACGTCCTGACTTTC. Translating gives CASSPEARSGANVLTF.